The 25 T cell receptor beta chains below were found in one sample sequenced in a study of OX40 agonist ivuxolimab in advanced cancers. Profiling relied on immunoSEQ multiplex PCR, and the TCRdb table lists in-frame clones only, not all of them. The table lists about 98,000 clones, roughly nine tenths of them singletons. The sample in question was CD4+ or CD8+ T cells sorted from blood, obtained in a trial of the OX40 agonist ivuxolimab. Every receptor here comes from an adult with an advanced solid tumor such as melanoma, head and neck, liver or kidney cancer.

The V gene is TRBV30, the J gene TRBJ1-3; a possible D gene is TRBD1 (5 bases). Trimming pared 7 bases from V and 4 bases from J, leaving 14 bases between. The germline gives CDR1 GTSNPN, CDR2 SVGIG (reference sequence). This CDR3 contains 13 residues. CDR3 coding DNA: TGTGCCTTTGTGCAGGGTGCGGGAAACACCATATATTTT. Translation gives CAFVQGAGNTIYF.

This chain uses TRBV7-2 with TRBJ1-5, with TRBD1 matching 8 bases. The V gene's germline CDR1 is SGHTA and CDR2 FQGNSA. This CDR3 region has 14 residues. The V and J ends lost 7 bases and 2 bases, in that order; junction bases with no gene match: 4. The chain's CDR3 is CASTPGGGNQPQHF. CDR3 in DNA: TGTGCCAGCACCCCAGGGGGCGGCAATCAGCCCCAGCATTTT.

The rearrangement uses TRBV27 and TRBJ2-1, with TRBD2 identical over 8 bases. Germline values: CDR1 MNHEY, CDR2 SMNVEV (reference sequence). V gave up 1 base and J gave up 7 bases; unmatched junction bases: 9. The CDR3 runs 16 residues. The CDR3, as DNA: TGTGCCAGCAGTTTATTAGCTAGCGGGTATTGGAATGAGCAGTTCTTC. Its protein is CASSLLASGYWNEQFF.

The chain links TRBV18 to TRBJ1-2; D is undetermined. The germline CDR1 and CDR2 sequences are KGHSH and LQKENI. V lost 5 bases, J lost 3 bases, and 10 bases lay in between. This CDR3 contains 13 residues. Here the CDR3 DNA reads TGTGCCAGCTCAGCAGCTGGGGACTATGGCTACACCTTC. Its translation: CASSAAGDYGYTF. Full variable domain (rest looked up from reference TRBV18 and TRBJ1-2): NAGVMQNPRHLVRRRGQEARLRCSPMKGHSHVYWYRQLPEEGLKFMVYLQKENIIDESGMPKERFSAEFPKEGPSILRIQQVVRGDSAAYFCASSAAGDYGYTFGSGTRLTVV.

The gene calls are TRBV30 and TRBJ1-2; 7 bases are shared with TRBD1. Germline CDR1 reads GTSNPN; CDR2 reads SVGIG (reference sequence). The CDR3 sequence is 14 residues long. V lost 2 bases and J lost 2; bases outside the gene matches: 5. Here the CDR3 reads CAWSTGVKNYGYTF. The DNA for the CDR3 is TGTGCCTGGAGTACAGGGGTGAAAAACTATGGCTACACCTTC.

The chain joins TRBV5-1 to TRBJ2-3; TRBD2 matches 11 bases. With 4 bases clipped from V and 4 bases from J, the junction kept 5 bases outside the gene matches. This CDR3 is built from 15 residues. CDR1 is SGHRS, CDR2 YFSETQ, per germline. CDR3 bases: TGCGCCAGCAGCCTTGCACTAGCGGGAGCAGATACGCAGTATTTT. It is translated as CASSLALAGADTQYF.

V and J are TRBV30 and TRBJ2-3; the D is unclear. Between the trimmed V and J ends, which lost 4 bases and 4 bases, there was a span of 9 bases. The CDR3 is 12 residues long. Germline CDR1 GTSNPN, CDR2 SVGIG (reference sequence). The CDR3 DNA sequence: TGTGCCTGGACCGCGGCCGCAGATACGCAGTATTTT. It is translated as CAWTAAADTQYF.

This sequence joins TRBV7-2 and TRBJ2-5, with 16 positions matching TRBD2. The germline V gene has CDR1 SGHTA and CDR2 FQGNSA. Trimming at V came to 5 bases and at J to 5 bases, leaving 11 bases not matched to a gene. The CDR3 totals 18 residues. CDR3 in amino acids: CASSPTPGLAGGWETQYF. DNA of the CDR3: TGTGCCAGCAGCCCGACTCCGGGACTAGCGGGAGGGTGGGAGACCCAGTACTTC.

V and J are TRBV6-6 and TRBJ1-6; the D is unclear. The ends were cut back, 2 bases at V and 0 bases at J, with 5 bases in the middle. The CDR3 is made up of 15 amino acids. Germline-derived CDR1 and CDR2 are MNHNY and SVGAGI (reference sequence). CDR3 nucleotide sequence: TGTGCCAGCAGTTACGGCAGCTCCTATAATTCACCCCTCCACTTT. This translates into CASSYGSSYNSPLHF.

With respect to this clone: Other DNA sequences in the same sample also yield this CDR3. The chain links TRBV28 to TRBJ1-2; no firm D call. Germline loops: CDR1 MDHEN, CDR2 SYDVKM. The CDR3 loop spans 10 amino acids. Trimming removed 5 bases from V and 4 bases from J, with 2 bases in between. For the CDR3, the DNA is TGTGCCAGCAGTCGCTATGGCTACACCTTC. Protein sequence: CASSRYGYTF.

The CDR3, as DNA: TGTGCCAGCAGCCCCCAAGCGGGAGCGGCCGGGGAGCTGTTTTTT. Translating it yields CASSPQAGAAGELFF. The V call is TRBV9, the J call TRBJ2-2; 8 nucleotides agree with TRBD2. Germline assignment: CDR1 SGDLS and CDR2 YYNGEE. Trimming cost V 4 bases and J 6 bases; bases outside gene matches: 8. The CDR3 has 15 residues.

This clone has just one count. In DNA, the CDR3 is TGCAGCGTTAGGGATTGGGGGAACACTGAAGCTTTCTTT. Translation: CSVRDWGNTEAFF. J is TRBJ1-1 and V is TRBV29-1; D not resolved. The CDR3 sequence is 13 residues long. The germline V and J ends were trimmed by 5 bases and 1 base, with 11 bases remaining between them. Germline V lookup: CDR1 SQVTM, CDR2 ANQGSEA.

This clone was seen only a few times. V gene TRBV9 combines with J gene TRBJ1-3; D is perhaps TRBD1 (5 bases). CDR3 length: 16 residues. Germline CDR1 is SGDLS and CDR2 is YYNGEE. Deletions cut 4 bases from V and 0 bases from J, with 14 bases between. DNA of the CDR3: TGTGCCAGCAGCCTCTCCGACAGCAACTCTGGAAACACCATATATTTT. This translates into CASSLSDSNSGNTIYF. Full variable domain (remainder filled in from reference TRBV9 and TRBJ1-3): DSGVTQTPKHLITATGQRVTLRCSPRSGDLSVYWYQQSLDQGLQFLIQYYNGEERAKGNILERFSAQQFPDLHSELNLSSLELGDSALYFCASSLSDSNSGNTIYFGEGSWLTVV.

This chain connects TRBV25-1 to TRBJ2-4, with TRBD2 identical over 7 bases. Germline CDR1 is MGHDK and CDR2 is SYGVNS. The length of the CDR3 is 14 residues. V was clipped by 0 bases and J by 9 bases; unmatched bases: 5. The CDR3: CASSEYRTGGIQYF. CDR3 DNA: TGTGCCAGCAGTGAATATAGAACGGGGGGCATTCAGTACTTC. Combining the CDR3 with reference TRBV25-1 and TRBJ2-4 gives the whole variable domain EADIYQTPRYLVIGTGKKITLECSQTMGHDKMYWYQQDPGMELHLIHYSYGVNSTEKGDLSSESTVSRIRTEHFPLTLESARPSHTSQYLCASSEYRTGGIQYFGAGTRLSVL.

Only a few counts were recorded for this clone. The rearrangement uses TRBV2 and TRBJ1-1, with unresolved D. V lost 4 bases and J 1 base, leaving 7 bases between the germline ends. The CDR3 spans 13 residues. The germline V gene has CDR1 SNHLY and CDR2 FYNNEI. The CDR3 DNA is TGTGCCAGCAGTGGACGGAGGAACACTGAAGCTTTCTTT. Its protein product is CASSGRRNTEAFF.

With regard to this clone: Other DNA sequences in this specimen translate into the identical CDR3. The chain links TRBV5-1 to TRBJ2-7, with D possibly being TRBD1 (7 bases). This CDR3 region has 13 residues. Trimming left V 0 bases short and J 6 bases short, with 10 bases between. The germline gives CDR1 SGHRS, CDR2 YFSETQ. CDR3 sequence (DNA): TGCGCCAGCAGCTTGGGGCAGGGGGGCGAGCAGTACGTC. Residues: CASSLGQGGEQYV.

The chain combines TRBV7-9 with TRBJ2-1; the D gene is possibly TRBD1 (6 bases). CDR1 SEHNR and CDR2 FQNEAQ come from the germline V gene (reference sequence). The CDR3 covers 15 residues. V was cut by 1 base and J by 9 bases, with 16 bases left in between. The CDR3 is CASSLEGVRYSEQFF. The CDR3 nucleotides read TGTGCCAGCAGCTTAGAGGGGGTCCGGTATAGTGAGCAGTTCTTC.

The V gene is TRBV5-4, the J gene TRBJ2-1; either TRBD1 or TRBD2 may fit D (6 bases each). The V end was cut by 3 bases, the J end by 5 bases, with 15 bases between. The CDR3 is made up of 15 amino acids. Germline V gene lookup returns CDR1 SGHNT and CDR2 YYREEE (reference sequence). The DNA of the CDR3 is TGTGCCAGCAGCTCAAGCCGAGGGGGGAACAATGAGCAGTTCTTC. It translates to CASSSSRGGNNEQFF.

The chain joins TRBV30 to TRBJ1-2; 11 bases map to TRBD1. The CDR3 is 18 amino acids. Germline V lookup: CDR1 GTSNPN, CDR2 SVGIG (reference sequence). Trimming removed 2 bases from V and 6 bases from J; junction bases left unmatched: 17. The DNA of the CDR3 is TGTGCCTGGAGTTATCCTACGACCGGGACAGGGGGGAAAGATGGCTACACCTTC. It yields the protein CAWSYPTTGTGGKDGYTF.

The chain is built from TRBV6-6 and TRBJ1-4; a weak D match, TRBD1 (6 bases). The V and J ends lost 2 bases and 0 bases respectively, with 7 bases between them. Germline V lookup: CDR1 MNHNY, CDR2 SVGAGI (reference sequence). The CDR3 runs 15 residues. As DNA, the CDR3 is TGTGCCAGCAGTTACGGGACATCAACTAATGAAAAACTGTTTTTT. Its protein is CASSYGTSTNEKLFF.

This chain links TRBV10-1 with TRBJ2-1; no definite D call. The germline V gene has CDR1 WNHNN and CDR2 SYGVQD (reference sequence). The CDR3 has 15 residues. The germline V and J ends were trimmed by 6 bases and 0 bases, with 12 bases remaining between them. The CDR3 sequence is CASSVLPPSYNEQFF. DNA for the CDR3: TGCGCCAGCAGCGTTCTCCCGCCCTCCTACAATGAGCAGTTCTTC.

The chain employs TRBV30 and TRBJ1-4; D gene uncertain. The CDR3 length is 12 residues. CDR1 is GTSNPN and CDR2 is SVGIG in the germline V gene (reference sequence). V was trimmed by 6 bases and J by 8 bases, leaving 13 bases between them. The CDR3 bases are TGTGCCTGCCAAGCGGGCGGCGAAAAACTGTTTTTT. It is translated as CACQAGGEKLFF.

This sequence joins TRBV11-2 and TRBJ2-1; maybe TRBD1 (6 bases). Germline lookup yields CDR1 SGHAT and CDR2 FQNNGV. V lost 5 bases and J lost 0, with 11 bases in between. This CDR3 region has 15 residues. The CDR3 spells CASSPQGSSYNEQFF. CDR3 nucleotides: TGTGCCAGCAGCCCCCAGGGGAGCTCCTACAATGAGCAGTTCTTC.

Written as DNA, the CDR3 is TGTGCCAGCAGCGCCCCGACACCGGGGACTGAAGCTTTCTTT. This codes for CASSAPTPGTEAFF. This sequence joins TRBV6-1 and TRBJ1-1; D gene uncertain. Trimming took off 6 bases at V and 5 bases at J, with 16 bases between the two ends. The CDR3 is made up of 14 amino acids. CDR1 and CDR2 (germline): MNHNS, SASEGT.

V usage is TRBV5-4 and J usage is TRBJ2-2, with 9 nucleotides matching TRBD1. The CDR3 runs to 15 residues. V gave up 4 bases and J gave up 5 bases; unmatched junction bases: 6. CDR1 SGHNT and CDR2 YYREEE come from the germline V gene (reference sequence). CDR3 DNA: TGTGCCAGCAGCATTAGACAGGGGGTAACCGGGGAGCTGTTTTTT. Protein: CASSIRQGVTGELFF. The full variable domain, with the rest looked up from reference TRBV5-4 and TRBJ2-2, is ETGVTQSPTHLIKTRGQQVTLRCSSQSGHNTVSWYQQALGQGPQFIFQYYREEENGRGNFPPRFSGLQFPNYSSELNVNALELDDSALYLCASSIRQGVTGELFFGEGSRLTVL.